Below, 6 T cell receptor beta chains from the same sample are listed, as sequenced in a study of regulatory T cells in long-lasting Graves disease. The TCR beta library used iRepertoire HTBI primers with Arm-PCR amplification of CDR3. TCRdb processed the multiplex PCR reads anew with MiXCR; each CDR3 protein has one entry. The sample lists 350,000 to 400,000 distinct CDR3 sequences; 15% to 20% were seen once. The time point: newly diagnosed GD, antithyroid drugs for less than 3 months. PBMC-derived RNA was used for the TCR library. This sample was shared with a second study, whose subject was T cells in Graves' hyperthyroidism and ophthalmopathy.

The sequences come from peripheral blood mononuclear cells (PBMCs), collected at new diagnosis, from a patient treated with antithyroid drugs. These receptors all stem from a woman aged 18-30 years with Graves disease.

The sample holds a few counts of this clonotype. The chain links TRBV6-1 to TRBJ1-6; D gene unclear. The germline V and J ends were trimmed by 10 bases and 14 bases, with 18 bases remaining between them. This CDR3 region has 12 residues. The germline CDR1 and CDR2 sequences are MNHNS and SASEGT. The CDR3: CATKGGPFTLHF. Here the CDR3 DNA reads TGTGCCACTAAGGGAGGCCCGTTCACCCTCCACTTT.

This clonotype was seen only a few times. The chain has TRBV19 and TRBJ2-5; tentatively, D is TRBD1 (5 bases). This CDR3 spans 13 amino acids. The V end was cut by 5 bases, the J end by 1 base, with 8 bases between. Germline CDR1 reads LNHDA; CDR2 reads SQIVND (reference sequence). CDR3 sequence: CASSDSPQETQYF. CDR3 nucleotides: TGTGCCAGTAGTGACAGTCCCCAAGAGACCCAGTACTTC.

This clonotype was recorded at least ten times. The rearrangement links TRBV5-1 to TRBJ2-3, with D perhaps given as TRBD1 or TRBD2 (5 bases each). The V end lost 2 bases, the J end lost 2 bases, and 15 bases lay between the germline ends. The germline V gene encodes CDR1 SGHRS and CDR2 YFSETQ. The CDR3 has 16 residues. The CDR3 is CASSFRGRTNTDTQYF. As DNA, the CDR3 is TGCGCCAGCAGCTTTCGGGGACGGACAAACACAGATACGCAGTATTTT.

A word on this clonotype: A single base separates this from a much larger clone, so it may be a read error. Because the CDR3 is missing its conserved closing phenylalanine or tryptophan, this is likely a read error. V usage is TRBV18 and J usage is TRBJ1-2; D is perhaps TRBD1 (5 bases). Germline-derived CDR1 and CDR2 are KGHSH and LQKENI. CDR3 size: 14 residues. The germline V and J ends were trimmed by 2 bases and 3 bases, with 10 bases remaining between them. The CDR3 protein is CASSPWGAHYGYTL. In nucleotides, the CDR3 is TGTGCCAGCTCACCATGGGGCGCGCACTATGGCTACACCCTC.

This clonotype was counted ten times or more. The chain is built from TRBV7-9 and TRBJ2-5; TRBD2 aligns across 11 bases. After removal of 5 bases from V and 1 base from J, the junction contained 12 bases not matched to a gene. The CDR3 is 18 amino acids. The germline V gene has CDR1 SEHNR and CDR2 FQNEAQ (reference sequence). The DNA of the CDR3 is TGTGCCAGCAGCGATAAAAAACTCGGGACTAGCGGCCAAGAGACCCAGTACTTC. Protein sequence: CASSDKKLGTSGQETQYF. Filled out from reference TRBV7-9 and TRBJ2-5, the complete variable domain reads DTGVSQNPRHKITKRGQNVTFRCDPISEHNRLYWYRQTLGQGPEFLTYFQNEAQLEKSRLLSDRFSAERPKGSFSTLEIQRTEQGDSAMYLCASSDKKLGTSGQETQYFGPGTRLLVL.

At least ten counts were recorded for this clonotype. The gene calls are TRBV6-1 and TRBJ2-7; TRBD1 aligns across 9 bases. This CDR3 contains 14 residues. The J segment lost 7 bases and the V segment lost 6 bases, leaving 10 bases of the junction unmatched. The germline V gene encodes CDR1 MNHNS and CDR2 SASEGT. The DNA of the CDR3 is TGTGCCAGCAGACCGAGGGACAGGGCGGAAGAGCAGTACTTC. Its protein product is CASRPRDRAEEQYF.